One and the same sample provided the 23 T cell receptor beta chains below, sequenced in a study of blood T cells in healthy people across ages. A sample-barcoded 5' primer and a J-beta primer mix were used in a second PCR of roughly 7 to 12 cycles. TCRdb analysed the 5' RACE reads with MiXCR anew, one entry per CDR3 protein. The sample shows roughly 1.9 million distinct CDR3 sequences, roughly two fifths of them seen only once. The material sequenced was blood. All receptors derive from a human donor in good health.

The rearrangement joins TRBV6-4 to TRBJ1-1; D is perhaps TRBD1 (6 bases). The CDR3 length is 13 residues. V lost 8 bases to trimming and J lost 5 bases, with 15 bases between them. Per the germline V gene, CDR1 is MRHNA and CDR2 is SNTAGT. CDR3 sequence: CASRDNLGTEAFF. The DNA of the CDR3 is TGTGCCAGCCGGGACAACCTGGGGACTGAAGCTTTCTTT.

CDR3 sequence reads: CASRSRLSSGANVLTF. The CDR3 DNA reads TGTGCCAGCAGGAGCAGGCTGAGCTCTGGGGCCAACGTCCTGACTTTC. The rearrangement joins TRBV6-1 to TRBJ2-6; no firm D call. The CDR3 is made up of 16 amino acids. Deletions cut 6 bases from V and 0 bases from J, with 12 bases between. Germline CDR1 MNHNS, CDR2 SASEGT.

The rearrangement uses TRBV6-5 and TRBJ2-5; D is perhaps TRBD1 (5 bases). The assigned J gene may be wrong: the sequence end matches TRBJ2-7 better. The length of the CDR3 is 14 residues. Germline values: CDR1 MNHEY, CDR2 SVGAGI. Here the CDR3 DNA reads TGTGCCAGCAGTCCTCTATCCAGGGAAGACGAGCAGTACTTC. Protein: CASSPLSREDEQYF.

The rearrangement joins TRBV5-5 to TRBJ1-1; D gene unclear. CDR3 length: 18 residues. The germline V gene has CDR1 SGHKS and CDR2 YYEKEE (reference sequence). V lost 1 base to trimming and J lost 1 base, with 20 bases between them. In nucleotides, the CDR3 is TGTGCCAGCAGCTTGAGCCTTGGCACCCGAAGCGGGAACACTGAAGCTTTCTTT. Residues: CASSLSLGTRSGNTEAFF.

The J gene is TRBJ2-3, the V gene TRBV7-9; D gene unclear. The germline gives CDR1 SEHNR, CDR2 FQNEAQ (reference sequence). Deletions cut 5 bases from V and 0 bases from J, with 15 bases between. CDR3 size: 16 residues. The CDR3 region has the DNA TGTGCCAGCAGCCTAACACCAACCTTTAGCACAGATACGCAGTATTTT. Its protein is CASSLTPTFSTDTQYF.

This rearrangement joins TRBV6-5 to TRBJ2-5; TRBD2 aligns across 7 bases. This CDR3 is built from 13 residues. Germline V gene lookup returns CDR1 MNHEY and CDR2 SVGAGI. In nucleotides, the CDR3 is TGTGCTTCAGTGGGGGGGGGCCAAGAGACCCAGTACTTC. It codes for CASVGGGQETQYF.

The V and J genes are TRBV7-9 and TRBJ2-1, with a possible D match to TRBD2 (6 bases). Germline loops: CDR1 SEHNR, CDR2 FQNEAQ (reference sequence). The CDR3 spans 14 residues. Trimming removed 1 base from V and 6 bases from J, with 10 bases in between. The CDR3 reads CASSLVGTGNEQFF. CDR3 in DNA: TGTGCCAGCAGCTTAGTGGGGACTGGCAATGAGCAGTTCTTC.

This clonotype appeared a few times. J is TRBJ2-7 and V is TRBV20-1; D unresolved. CDR3 size: 13 residues. Trimming cost V 1 base and J 2 bases, with 9 bases left between them. CDR1 and CDR2 from the germline V gene are DFQATT and SNEGSKA (reference sequence). The CDR3 loop is CSARVRVTYEQYF. CDR3 nucleotides: TGCAGTGCTAGAGTTAGGGTGACCTACGAGCAGTACTTC.

With regard to this clonotype: The conserved phenylalanine or tryptophan normally closing the CDR3 is absent here, so this likely arose from a read error. The chain is built from TRBV7-2 and TRBJ1-1, with unresolved D. V was pared by 1 base and J by 4 bases, with 13 bases between. The CDR3 has 15 amino acids. CDR1 SGHTA and CDR2 FQGNSA come from the germline V gene. The CDR3 protein is CASSLDGPWSTEAFL. For the CDR3, the DNA is TGTGCCAGCAGCTTAGATGGACCTTGGAGCACTGAAGCTTTCCTT.

The gene calls are TRBV29-1 and TRBJ2-2; TRBD2 matches at 9 bases. The V and J ends lost 7 bases and 8 bases, in that order; junction bases with no gene match: 17. CDR1 and CDR2 from the germline V gene are SQVTM and ANQGSEA. The CDR3 has 16 amino acids. The CDR3 here is CSALTSGLPLAGELFF. CDR3 bases: TGCAGCGCCCTGACTAGCGGCTTACCCCTGGCTGGGGAGCTGTTTTTT.

This clonotype showed up just a few times. V and J are TRBV29-1 and TRBJ1-2; D is possibly TRBD1 (5 bases). Germline loops: CDR1 SQVTM, CDR2 ANQGSEA. CDR3 length: 15 amino acids. The ends were cut back, 6 bases at V and 0 bases at J, with 17 bases in the middle. The CDR3 nucleotides are TGCAGCGTCGGGGACGCCATCCCGTCTAACTATGGCTACACCTTC. Amino acid sequence: CSVGDAIPSNYGYTF.

This clonotype was picked up a small number of times. The chain links TRBV6-1 to TRBJ1-6, with D possibly TRBD1 on 6 matching bases. Trimming shortened V by 6 bases and J by 10 bases, and 25 bases separated the two germline ends. This CDR3 comprises 17 residues. CDR1 and CDR2 from the germline V gene are MNHNS and SASEGT. CDR3 in DNA: TGTGCCAGCAGGCCGCCCTTCGGGACGGGGGCGCAGTCACCCCTCCACTTT. Residues: CASRPPFGTGAQSPLHF.

This clonotype turned up a few times. The chain employs TRBV6-6 and TRBJ2-7, with D possibly TRBD2 on 7 matching bases. The J call is in doubt because the DNA end fits TRBJ2-5 better. This CDR3 region has 14 residues. In germline, CDR1 is MNHNY, CDR2 SVGAGI (reference sequence). The DNA of the CDR3 is TGTGCCAGCCTAGGTACGGGGGGCCGAGAGACCCAGTACTTC. Its protein is CASLGTGGRETQYF.

On this clonotype: The junction departs from germline at one end; a sequencing error may be responsible. This chain connects TRBV28 to TRBJ2-3; 7 positions agree with TRBD2. CDR3 size: 15 residues. Germline loops: CDR1 MDHEN, CDR2 SYDVKM. The CDR3 DNA follows: TGTGCCGGCAGTTTATGGGGGGGGAGCACAGATACGCAGTATTTT. Protein: CAGSLWGGSTDTQYF. The full variable domain, with the rest looked up from reference TRBV28 and TRBJ2-3, is DVKVTQSSRYLVKRTGEKVFLECVQDMDHENMFWYRQDPGLGLRLIYFSYDVKMKEKGDIPEGYSVSREKKERFSLILESASTNQTSMYLCAGSLWGGSTDTQYFGPGTRLTVL.

This clonotype was detected only once. The chain carries TRBV28 and TRBJ1-4; possibly TRBD1 for D (5 bases). This CDR3 has 13 residues. V lost 7 bases to trimming and J lost 6 bases, with 12 bases between them. CDR1 is MDHEN and CDR2 is SYDVKM in the germline V gene. CDR3 loop: CASNLGGYEKLFF. CDR3 coding DNA: TGTGCCAGCAACTTGGGGGGATATGAAAAACTGTTTTTT.

The genes are TRBV29-1 and TRBJ1-1; the D is unclear. V lost 3 bases, J lost 6 bases, and 14 bases lay in between. The germline gives CDR1 SQVTM, CDR2 ANQGSEA. This CDR3 is 13 amino acids long. The CDR3 DNA is TGCAGCGTTGACCCCGGGATGAAGGCTGAAGCTTTCTTT. Protein product: CSVDPGMKAEAFF. Using reference TRBV29-1 and TRBJ1-1 for the parts outside the CDR3, the full variable domain is SAVISQKPSRDICQRGTSLTIQCQVDSQVTMMFWYRQQPGQSLTLIATANQGSEATYESGFVIDKFPISRPNLTFSTLTVSNMSPEDSSIYLCSVDPGMKAEAFFGQGTRLTVV.

The chain combines TRBV7-9 with TRBJ1-2, with D unclear. The CDR3 covers 15 residues. V was clipped by 5 bases and J by 4 bases, with 17 bases between them. CDR1 SEHNR and CDR2 FQNEAQ come from the germline V gene (reference sequence). CDR3 DNA sequence: TGTGCCAGCAGCACCGCGCTAGGCGCGGGCTATGGCTACACCTTC. Protein sequence: CASSTALGAGYGYTF.

This clonotype came up many times. The CDR3, as DNA: TGTGCCATCAGTGATCGTACAGCCAAGGGGGGCTCCTACGAGCAGTACTTC. Translated: CAISDRTAKGGSYEQYF. The genes are TRBV10-3 and TRBJ2-7; D may correspond to TRBD1 or TRBD2 (6 bases each). This CDR3 spans 17 amino acids. V lost 3 bases to trimming and J lost 0 bases, with 18 bases between them. Germline V gene lookup returns CDR1 ENHRY and CDR2 SYGVKD.

The table lists this clonotype with a few counts. The V call is TRBV27, the J call TRBJ2-3; D possibly corresponds to TRBD2 (5 bases). With 6 bases removed from V and 5 bases from J, the gap between germline ends came to 15 bases. Per germline, CDR1 MNHEY and CDR2 SMNVEV (reference sequence). CDR3 length equals 14 residues. CDR3 amino acids: CASSPYPTKDTQYF. CDR3 DNA: TGTGCCAGCAGCCCTTATCCGACTAAAGATACGCAGTATTTT.

The V gene is TRBV29-1, the J gene TRBJ1-1; TRBD1 matches at 8 bases. The CDR3 runs to 14 residues. Germline V gene data show CDR1 as SQVTM and CDR2 as ANQGSEA. V lost 4 bases, J lost 4 bases, and 8 bases stayed unmatched. The CDR3 nucleotides are TGCAGCGTTGGACAGGGGAGAGTTGGCACTGAAGCTTTCTTT. Its protein product is CSVGQGRVGTEAFF.

Remarks on this clonotype: A much larger clonotype is one base distant, so this may be a read error. The chain couples TRBV6-2 or TRBV6-3 to TRBJ2-7; D possibly corresponds to TRBD2 (5 bases). The CDR3 sequence is 14 residues long. Germline V gene sequence: CDR1 MNHEY, CDR2 SVGEGT. Trimming pared 8 bases from V and 0 bases from J, leaving 14 bases between. CDR3 sequence: CASGGRRHSYEQYF. The CDR3, as DNA: TGTGCCAGCGGTGGCAGGAGGCACTCCTACGAGCAGTACTTC.

This clonotype has at least ten counts. The chain recombines TRBV7-9 with TRBJ1-1, with D tentatively TRBD1 (6 bases). CDR3 length: 12 residues. CDR1 and CDR2 (germline): SEHNR, FQNEAQ (reference sequence). The V end lost 1 base, the J end lost 6 bases, and 6 bases lay between the germline ends. The CDR3 protein is CASSLGTAEAFF. CDR3 sequence (DNA): TGTGCCAGCAGCTTAGGGACAGCTGAAGCTTTCTTT.

This clonotype turned up a few times. This chain joins TRBV20-1 and TRBJ2-5, with a tentative D call TRBD2 (6 bases). V was cut by 4 bases and J by 2 bases, with 20 bases left in between. Germline CDR1 reads DFQATT; CDR2 reads SNEGSKA (reference sequence). The CDR3 is 16 amino acids. The CDR3 loop reads CSAKRVGRRGQETQYF. The CDR3 coding sequence is TGCAGTGCTAAAAGGGTTGGGAGGAGGGGACAAGAGACCCAGTACTTC.